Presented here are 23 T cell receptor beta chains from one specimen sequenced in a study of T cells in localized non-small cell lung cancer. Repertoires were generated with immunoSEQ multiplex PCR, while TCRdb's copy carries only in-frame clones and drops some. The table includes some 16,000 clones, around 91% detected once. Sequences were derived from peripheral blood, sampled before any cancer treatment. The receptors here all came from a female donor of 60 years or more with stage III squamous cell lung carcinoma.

The CDR3 here is CASSLRGNSYEQYF. The CDR3 DNA reads as TGTGCCAGCAGCTTGAGAGGAAACTCCTACGAGCAGTACTTC. This chain links TRBV11-1 with TRBJ2-7; D call uncertain. Germline V gene sequence: CDR1 SGHAT, CDR2 FQDESV (reference sequence). The CDR3 is 14 amino acids. V lost 3 bases and J 0 bases, leaving 9 bases between the germline ends.

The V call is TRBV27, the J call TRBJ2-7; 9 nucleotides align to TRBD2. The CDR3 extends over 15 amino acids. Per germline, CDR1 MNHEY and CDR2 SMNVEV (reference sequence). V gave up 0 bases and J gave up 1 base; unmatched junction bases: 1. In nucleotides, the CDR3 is TGTGCCAGCAGTTTATCGCGGGGGGGGTCCTACGAGCAGTACTTC. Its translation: CASSLSRGGSYEQYF.

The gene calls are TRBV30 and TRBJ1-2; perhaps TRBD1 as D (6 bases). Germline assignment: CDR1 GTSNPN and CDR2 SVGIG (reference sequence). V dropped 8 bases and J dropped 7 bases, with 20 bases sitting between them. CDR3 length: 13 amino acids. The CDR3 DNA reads TGTGCCGGCACGAGACTGGTAGGGGGTGGCTACACCTTC. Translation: CAGTRLVGGGYTF.

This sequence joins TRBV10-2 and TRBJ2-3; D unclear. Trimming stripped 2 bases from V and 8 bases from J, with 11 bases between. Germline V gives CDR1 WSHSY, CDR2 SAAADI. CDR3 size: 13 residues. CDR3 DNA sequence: TGCGCCAGCAGTGAGGGCGTACGAGGTACGCAGTATTTT. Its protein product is CASSEGVRGTQYF.

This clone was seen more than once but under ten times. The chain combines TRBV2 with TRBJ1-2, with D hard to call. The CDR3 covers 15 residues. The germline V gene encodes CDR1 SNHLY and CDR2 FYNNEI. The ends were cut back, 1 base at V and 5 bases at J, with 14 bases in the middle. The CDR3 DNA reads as TGTGCCAGCAGTGAAGGGACTCTGGGCGGATATGGCTACACCTTC. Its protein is CASSEGTLGGYGYTF.

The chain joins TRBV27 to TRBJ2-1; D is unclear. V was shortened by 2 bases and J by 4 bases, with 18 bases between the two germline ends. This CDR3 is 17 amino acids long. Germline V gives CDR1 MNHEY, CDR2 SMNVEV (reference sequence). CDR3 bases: TGTGCCAGCAGTTTACTAACGGATTCACCCTTGTACAATGAGCAGTTCTTC. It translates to CASSLLTDSPLYNEQFF.

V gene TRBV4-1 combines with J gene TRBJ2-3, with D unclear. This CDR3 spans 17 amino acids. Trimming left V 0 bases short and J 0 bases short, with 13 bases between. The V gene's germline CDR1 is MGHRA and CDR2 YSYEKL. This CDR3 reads CASSQDRTGYSTDTQYF. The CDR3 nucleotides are TGCGCCAGCAGCCAAGATAGGACCGGATATAGCACAGATACGCAGTATTTT.

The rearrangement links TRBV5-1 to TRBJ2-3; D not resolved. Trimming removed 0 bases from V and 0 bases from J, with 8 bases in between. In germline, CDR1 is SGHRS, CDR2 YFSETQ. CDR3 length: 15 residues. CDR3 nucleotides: TGCGCCAGCAGCTTGGACAGTAAGAGCACAGATACGCAGTATTTT. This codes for CASSLDSKSTDTQYF. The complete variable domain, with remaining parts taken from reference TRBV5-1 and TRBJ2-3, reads KAGVTQTPRYLIKTRGQQVTLSCSPISGHRSVSWYQQTPGQGLQFLFEYFSETQRNKGNFPGRFSGRQFSNSRSEMNVSTLELGDSALYLCASSLDSKSTDTQYFGPGTRLTVL.

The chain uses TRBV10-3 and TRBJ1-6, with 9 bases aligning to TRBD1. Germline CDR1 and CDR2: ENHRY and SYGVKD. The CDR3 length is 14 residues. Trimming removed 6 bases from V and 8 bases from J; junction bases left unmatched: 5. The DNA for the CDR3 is TGTGCCATCAGGGACAGGGGTAATGATTCACCCCTCCACTTT. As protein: CAIRDRGNDSPLHF.

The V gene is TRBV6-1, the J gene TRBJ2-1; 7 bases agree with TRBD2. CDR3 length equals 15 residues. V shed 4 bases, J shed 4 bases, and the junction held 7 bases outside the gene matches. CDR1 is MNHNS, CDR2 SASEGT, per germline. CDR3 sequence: CASSGQRGGYNEQFF. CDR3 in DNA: TGTGCCAGCAGTGGTCAGCGGGGAGGGTACAATGAGCAGTTCTTC.

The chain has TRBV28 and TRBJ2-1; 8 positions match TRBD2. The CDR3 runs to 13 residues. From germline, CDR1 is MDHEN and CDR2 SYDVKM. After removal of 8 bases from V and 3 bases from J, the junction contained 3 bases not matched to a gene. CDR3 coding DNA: TGTGCCAGCTGCCGGGAGGGCTACAATGAGCAGTTCTTC. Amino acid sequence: CASCREGYNEQFF. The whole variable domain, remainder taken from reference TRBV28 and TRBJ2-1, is DVKVTQSSRYLVKRTGEKVFLECVQDMDHENMFWYRQDPGLGLRLIYFSYDVKMKEKGDIPEGYSVSREKKERFSLILESASTNQTSMYLCASCREGYNEQFFGPGTRLTVL.

The CDR3 protein is CASSQERVGRILNTGELFF. In DNA, the CDR3 is TGTGCCAGCAGCCAAGAAAGAGTGGGACGGATCCTGAACACCGGGGAGCTGTTTTTT. This chain uses TRBV14 with TRBJ2-2, with D perhaps matching TRBD1 or TRBD2 (5 bases each). V gave up 0 bases and J gave up 1 base, with 18 bases separating them. The CDR3 totals 19 residues. Germline CDR1 SGHDN, CDR2 FVKESK.

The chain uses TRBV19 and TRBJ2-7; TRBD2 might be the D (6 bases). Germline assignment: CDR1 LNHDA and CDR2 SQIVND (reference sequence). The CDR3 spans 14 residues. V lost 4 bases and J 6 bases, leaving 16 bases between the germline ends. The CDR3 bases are TGTGCCAGTAGTACGAGACTAGGCTACTCCGAGCAGTACTTC. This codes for CASSTRLGYSEQYF. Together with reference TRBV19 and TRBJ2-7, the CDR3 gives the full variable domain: DGGITQSPKYLFRKEGQNVTLSCEQNLNHDAMYWYRQDPGQGLRLIYYSQIVNDFQKGDIAEGYSVSREKKESFPLTVTSAQKNPTAFYLCASSTRLGYSEQYFGPGTRLTVT.

The CDR3 nucleotides are TGTGCCAGCACCTACAGGAACGCGGGCACTGAAGCTTTCTTT. Translating gives CASTYRNAGTEAFF. The V gene is TRBV2, the J gene TRBJ1-1; TRBD1 is a possible D gene (5 bases). Trimming removed 7 bases from V and 4 bases from J, with 16 bases in between. CDR1 is SNHLY, CDR2 FYNNEI, per germline. This CDR3 comprises 14 residues.

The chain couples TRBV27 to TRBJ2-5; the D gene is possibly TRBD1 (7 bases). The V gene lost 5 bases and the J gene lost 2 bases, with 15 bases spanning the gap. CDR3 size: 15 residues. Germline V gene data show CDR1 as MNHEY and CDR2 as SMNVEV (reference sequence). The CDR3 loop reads CASSPIAGGQETQYF. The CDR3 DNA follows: TGTGCCAGCAGTCCGATCGCAGGGGGGCAAGAGACCCAGTACTTC.

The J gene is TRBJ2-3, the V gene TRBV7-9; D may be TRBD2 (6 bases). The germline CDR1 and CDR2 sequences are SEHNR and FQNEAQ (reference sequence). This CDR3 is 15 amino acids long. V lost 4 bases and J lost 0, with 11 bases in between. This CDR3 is CASSSLGGSTDTQYF. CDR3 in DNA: TGTGCCAGCAGCTCCCTGGGGGGTAGCACAGATACGCAGTATTTT.

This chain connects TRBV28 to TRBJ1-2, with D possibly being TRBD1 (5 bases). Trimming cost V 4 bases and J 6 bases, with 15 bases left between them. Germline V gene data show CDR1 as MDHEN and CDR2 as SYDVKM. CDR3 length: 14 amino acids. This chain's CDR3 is CASSSPPGQNGYTF. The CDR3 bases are TGTGCCAGCAGTTCCCCCCCAGGGCAGAATGGCTACACCTTC.

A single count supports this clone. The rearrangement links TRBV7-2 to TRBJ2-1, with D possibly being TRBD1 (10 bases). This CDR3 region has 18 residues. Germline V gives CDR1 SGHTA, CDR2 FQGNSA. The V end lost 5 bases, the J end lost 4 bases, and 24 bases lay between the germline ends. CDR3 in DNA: TGTGCCAGCAGCCTGCGGGGGGGCGGGACAGGGGCGTACAATGAGCAGTTCTTC. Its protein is CASSLRGGGTGAYNEQFF.

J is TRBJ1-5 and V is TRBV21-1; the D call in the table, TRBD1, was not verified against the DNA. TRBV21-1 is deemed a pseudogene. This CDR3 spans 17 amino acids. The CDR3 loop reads CASSVSGGTGGVQPQHF. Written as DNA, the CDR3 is TGTGCCAGCAGCGTATCTGGGGGGACAGGGGGCGTTCAGCCCCAGCATTTT.

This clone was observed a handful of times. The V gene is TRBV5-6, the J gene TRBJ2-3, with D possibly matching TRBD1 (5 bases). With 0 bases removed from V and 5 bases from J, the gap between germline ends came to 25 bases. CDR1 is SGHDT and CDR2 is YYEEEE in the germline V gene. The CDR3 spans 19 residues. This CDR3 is CASSLEVFLQDGAKDTQYF. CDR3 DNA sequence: TGTGCCAGCAGCTTGGAGGTCTTTTTACAGGACGGCGCCAAAGATACGCAGTATTTT.

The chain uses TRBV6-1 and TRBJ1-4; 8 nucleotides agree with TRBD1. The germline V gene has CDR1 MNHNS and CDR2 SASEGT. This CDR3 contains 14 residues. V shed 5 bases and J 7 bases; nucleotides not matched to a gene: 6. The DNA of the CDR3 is TGTGCCAGCAGTACAGGGACAGGCCGTGAAAAACTGTTTTTT. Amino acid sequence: CASSTGTGREKLFF.

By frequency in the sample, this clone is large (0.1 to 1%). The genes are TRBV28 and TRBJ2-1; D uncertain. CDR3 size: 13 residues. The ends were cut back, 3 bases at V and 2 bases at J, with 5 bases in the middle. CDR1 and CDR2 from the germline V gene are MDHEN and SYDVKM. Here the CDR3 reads CASSLVPYNEQFF. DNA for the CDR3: TGTGCCAGCAGTTTGGTCCCCTACAATGAGCAGTTCTTC.

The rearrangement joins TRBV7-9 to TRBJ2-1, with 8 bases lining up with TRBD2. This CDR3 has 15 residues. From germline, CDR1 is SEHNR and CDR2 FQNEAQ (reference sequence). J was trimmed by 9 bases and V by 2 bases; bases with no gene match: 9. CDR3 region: CASSLLVAGYGEQFF. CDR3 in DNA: TGTGCCAGCAGCTTATTAGTAGCGGGATATGGTGAGCAGTTCTTC.